A single sample is the source of the 13 T cell receptor beta chains below, sequenced in a study of Ad26.COV2.S vaccination and SARS-CoV-2 variants. As for treatment: some 19 received Ad26.COV2.S at low or high dose, single or two shots; a few received placebo; per-sample allocation not given. Day 63 after the first injection of vaccine or placebo was the sampling time. Libraries were prepared by immunoSEQ multiplex PCR; TCRdb keeps only in-frame clonotypes and omits some of them. The sample includes about 240,000 clones, 85% to 90% of them seen just once. Material: peripheral blood, obtained in a trial of Ad26.COV2.S vaccine versus placebo. These receptors originate from a person between 18 and 59 years old who received the Ad26.COV2.S COVID-19 vaccine or a placebo.

V and J are TRBV24-1 and TRBJ2-7; 7 bases line up with TRBD2. Germline assignment: CDR1 KGHDR and CDR2 SFDVKD. V lost 7 bases and J lost 1; bases outside the gene matches: 3. This CDR3 comprises 13 residues. CDR3 nucleotide sequence: TGTGCCACCAGCGAGGGAGGGTCCTACGAGCAGTACTTC. Translated: CATSEGGSYEQYF.

This chain connects TRBV11-2 to TRBJ2-5; 7 bases map to TRBD2. Germline V gene sequence: CDR1 SGHAT, CDR2 FQNNGV. J gave up 3 bases and V 1 base, and 5 bases lay outside the gene matches. The CDR3 length is 15 residues. The CDR3 bases are TGTGCCAGCAGCTTAGGGCTAGCGGTAAAAGAGACCCAGTACTTC. Its protein product is CASSLGLAVKETQYF.

This rearrangement joins TRBV28 to TRBJ1-1; the D is unclear. This CDR3 is built from 11 residues. Germline loops: CDR1 MDHEN, CDR2 SYDVKM. The germline V and J ends were trimmed by 7 bases and 11 bases, with 14 bases remaining between them. For the CDR3, the DNA is TGTGCCAGCACCCTCTCGAGGCGGGCTTTCTTT. Its protein product is CASTLSRRAFF.

This rearrangement joins TRBV7-2 to TRBJ2-2; no reliable D call. From germline, CDR1 is SGHTA and CDR2 FQGNSA. With 7 bases removed from V and 4 bases from J, the gap between germline ends came to 10 bases. This CDR3 has 13 residues. Here the CDR3 reads CASTTISTGELFF. The DNA of the CDR3 is TGTGCCAGCACGACCATAAGCACCGGGGAGCTGTTTTTT.

The genes are TRBV28 and TRBJ1-5; D perhaps matches TRBD1 (5 bases). Trimming removed 4 bases at V and 5 bases at J, with 6 bases between. This CDR3 contains 12 residues. CDR1 and CDR2 from the germline V gene are MDHEN and SYDVKM. The CDR3: CASSWGHQPQHF. CDR3 sequence (DNA): TGTGCCAGCAGTTGGGGCCATCAGCCCCAGCATTTT.

This sequence joins TRBV12-3 or TRBV12-4 and TRBJ2-7, with D unresolved. This CDR3 is built from 13 residues. V lost 4 bases to trimming and J lost 0 bases, with 7 bases between them. As DNA, the CDR3 is TGTGCCAGCAGTTATGGCGGCTCCTACGAGCAGTACTTC. Residues: CASSYGGSYEQYF.

The CDR3 region is CASSDRVPNEKLFF. The CDR3 coding sequence is TGTGCCAGCAGTGACAGGGTCCCTAATGAAAAACTGTTTTTT. This rearrangement joins TRBV25-1 to TRBJ1-4, with D possibly TRBD1 on 5 matching bases. The germline gives CDR1 MGHDK, CDR2 SYGVNS. This CDR3 spans 14 amino acids. The V end was cut by 3 bases, the J end by 3 bases, with 8 bases between.

This chain links TRBV7-8 with TRBJ1-5; TRBD1 is a possible D gene (6 bases). The germline V gene has CDR1 SGHVS and CDR2 FQNEAQ. V shed 5 bases and J shed 10 bases, with 27 bases lying between them. This CDR3 is built from 17 residues. The CDR3 protein is CASSPRTARSPSQPQHF. The CDR3 DNA sequence: TGTGCCAGCAGCCCCCGGACAGCGCGGTCCCCCTCTCAACCCCAGCATTTT. The full variable domain, with the rest looked up from reference TRBV7-8 and TRBJ1-5, is GAGVSQSPRYKVAKRGQDVALRCDPISGHVSLFWYQQALGQGPEFLTYFQNEAQLDKSGLPSDRFFAERPEGSVSTLKIQRTQQEDSAVYLCASSPRTARSPSQPQHFGDGTRLSIL.

The CDR3 nucleotides read TGTGCCAGCAGTTACCGACAGGGGCGTGGGATTGAAGCTTTCTTT. Protein product: CASSYRQGRGIEAFF. V usage is TRBV6-5 and J usage is TRBJ1-1; TRBD1 aligns across 8 bases. After removal of 2 bases from V and 7 bases from J, the junction contained 9 bases not matched to a gene. CDR1 and CDR2 (germline): MNHEY, SVGAGI. The CDR3 has 15 residues.

V gene TRBV20-1 combines with J gene TRBJ2-7; TRBD1 might be the D (5 bases). The V gene lost 6 bases and the J gene lost 4 bases, with 10 bases spanning the gap. The V gene's germline CDR1 is DFQATT and CDR2 SNEGSKA (reference sequence). This CDR3 contains 11 residues. For the CDR3, the DNA is TGCAGTGCCCACAGGTCTTACGAGCAGTACTTC. As protein: CSAHRSYEQYF.

The chain carries TRBV7-8 and TRBJ2-1; D unresolved. CDR1 and CDR2 from the germline V gene are SGHVS and FQNEAQ. The CDR3 totals 13 residues. Trimming left V 6 bases short and J 2 bases short, with 8 bases between. The CDR3 region has the DNA TGTGCCAGCAGGGACCTCACCTACAATGAGCAGTTCTTC. It codes for CASRDLTYNEQFF.

V gene TRBV15 combines with J gene TRBJ2-2, with 8 bases that match TRBD1. With 1 base clipped from V and 4 bases from J, the junction kept 5 bases outside the gene matches. CDR1 and CDR2 (germline): LNHNV, YYDKDF (reference sequence). This CDR3 contains 16 residues. The CDR3 DNA sequence: TGTGCCACCAGCAGAGGATGGGGACAGGCCACCGGGGAGCTGTTTTTT. It codes for CATSRGWGQATGELFF. Full variable domain (missing parts from reference TRBV15 and TRBJ2-2): DAMVIQNPRYQVTQFGKPVTLSCSQTLNHNVMYWYQQKSSQAPKLLFHYYDKDFNNEADTPDNFQSRRPNTSFCFLDIRSPGLGDTAMYLCATSRGWGQATGELFFGEGSRLTVL.

The chain is built from TRBV5-6 and TRBJ2-2; D possibly uses TRBD1 or TRBD2 (5 bases each). CDR1 and CDR2 (germline): SGHDT, YYEEEE. The CDR3 runs to 16 residues. With 0 bases removed from V and 1 base from J, the gap between germline ends came to 10 bases. The chain's CDR3 is CASSLARGGNTGELFF. CDR3 nucleotides: TGTGCCAGCAGCTTGGCCCGGGGCGGGAACACCGGGGAGCTGTTTTTT.